The table lists the clone carrying this TCR beta chain with many counts. Each molecule of TCR cDNA was tagged with one unique molecular identifier. TCRdb reanalysed the 5' RACE reads using MiXCR and keeps one entry per CDR3 protein. The sample contains almost 75,000 distinct CDR3 sequences, more than 10% of which appear only once. As to time point: sample taken at primary tumor resection. Researchers sequenced whole RNA taken from tumor, nontumor lung or frozen PBMC without sorting. Just over 70 TRACERx patients with early, untreated non-small cell lung cancer donated samples. This entry is derived from a study of spatial heterogeneity in lung cancer. About the research overall: Combinations of a unique TCR and a UMI were tallied in raw reads, and on average each appeared more than ten times.

V dropped 2 bases and J dropped 0 bases, with 6 bases sitting between them. The length of the CDR3 is 15 residues. Germline V CDR1 and CDR2: SGHRS, YFSETQ. The sequence was collected from a male donor with early-stage non-small cell lung cancer. This sequence joins TRBV5-1 and TRBJ2-6; unclear D gene. The specimen comprised PBMCs, sampled at surgery. This CDR3 reads CASSFGNSGANVLTF. The CDR3 coding sequence is TGCGCCAGCAGCTTTGGTAACTCTGGGGCCAACGTCCTGACTTTC.